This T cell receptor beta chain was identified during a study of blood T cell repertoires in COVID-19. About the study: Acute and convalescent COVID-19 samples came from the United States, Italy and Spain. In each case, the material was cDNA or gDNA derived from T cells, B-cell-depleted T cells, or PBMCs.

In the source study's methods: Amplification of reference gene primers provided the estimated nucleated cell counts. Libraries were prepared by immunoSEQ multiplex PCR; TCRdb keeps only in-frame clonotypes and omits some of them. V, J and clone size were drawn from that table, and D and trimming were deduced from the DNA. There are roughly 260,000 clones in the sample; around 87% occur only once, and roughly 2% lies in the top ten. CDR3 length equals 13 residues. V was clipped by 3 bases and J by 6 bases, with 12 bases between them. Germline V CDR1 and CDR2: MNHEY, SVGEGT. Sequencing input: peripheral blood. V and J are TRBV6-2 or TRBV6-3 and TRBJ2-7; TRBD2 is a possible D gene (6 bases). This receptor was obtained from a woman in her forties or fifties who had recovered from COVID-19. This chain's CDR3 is CASSYTTRGEQYF. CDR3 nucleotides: TGTGCCAGCAGTTATACTACGCGGGGCGAGCAGTACTTC.